The 7 T cell receptor beta chains reported below all come from one sample, sequenced in a study of T cells in Graves' hyperthyroidism and ophthalmopathy. Amplification of TCR beta CDR3 regions used RNA as the template. The TCR CDR3 first-round RT-PCR relied on the HTBI primer set. In TCRdb, the multiplex PCR reads were re-called with MiXCR into one record per CDR3 protein. The sample lists about 320,000 distinct CDR3 sequences; 15% to 20% were seen once. Sequencing used blood. These receptors all stem from a man aged 30 to 39 with Graves' hyperthyroidism.

This clonotype was observed many times. The rearrangement links TRBV30 to TRBJ1-2, with a tentative D call TRBD1 (6 bases). CDR1 is GTSNPN, CDR2 SVGIG, per germline (reference sequence). V lost 5 bases, J lost 7 bases, and 11 bases lay in between. CDR3 size: 11 residues. CDR3 amino acids: CAWDRTSGYTF. The CDR3 coding sequence is TGTGCCTGGGACAGGACCAGTGGCTACACCTTC.

This clonotype turned up a few times. This CDR3 is CASSLGTGRVTDTQYF. The CDR3 region has the DNA TGTGCCAGCAGCTTGGGGACCGGCCGGGTGACAGATACGCAGTATTTT. The chain joins TRBV5-4 to TRBJ2-3; the D is unclear. CDR1 and CDR2 (germline): SGHNT, YYREEE (reference sequence). V lost 0 bases and J lost 3, with 14 bases in between. The CDR3 contains 16 residues.

J is TRBJ2-3 and V is TRBV14, with 10 positions matching TRBD2. The CDR3 runs to 21 residues. Trimming removed 0 bases from V and 2 bases from J; junction bases left unmatched: 17. CDR1 and CDR2 (germline): SGHDN, FVKESK. The CDR3 protein is CASSQDRLRTSGIGSTDTQYF. CDR3 in DNA: TGTGCCAGCAGCCAAGACAGGTTGAGAACTAGCGGGATTGGATCCACAGATACGCAGTATTTT.

The V and J genes are TRBV12-3 or TRBV12-4 and TRBJ1-1; D gene ambiguous. The germline V and J ends were trimmed by 7 bases and 4 bases, with 16 bases remaining between them. This CDR3 contains 14 residues. The CDR3 is CASTRPGWGTEAFF. The CDR3 region has the DNA TGTGCCAGCACCCGACCGGGGTGGGGCACTGAAGCTTTCTTT.

In this sample, this clonotype turned up many times. The chain joins TRBV30 to TRBJ2-7; TRBD1 matches at 8 bases. The CDR3 spans 13 residues. Germline CDR1 and CDR2: GTSNPN and SVGIG (reference sequence). With V trimmed by 4 bases and J by 3 bases, 5 bases remained unmatched. CDR3 sequence reads: CAWTGQDGYEQYF. The DNA of the CDR3 is TGTGCCTGGACGGGACAGGATGGCTACGAGCAGTACTTC.

There are a few counts of this clonotype. V gene TRBV10-3 combines with J gene TRBJ2-3, with D hard to call. The V gene lost 3 bases and the J gene lost 1 base, with 8 bases spanning the gap. Germline V gene data show CDR1 as ENHRY and CDR2 as SYGVKD. The CDR3 is 14 amino acids. CDR3 sequence reads: CAISELGGTDTQYF. CDR3 DNA sequence: TGTGCCATCAGTGAACTGGGCGGCACAGATACGCAGTATTTT.

The chain combines TRBV5-1 with TRBJ2-7; D is undetermined. The CDR3 sequence is 14 residues long. Trimming shortened V by 0 bases and J by 3 bases, and 10 bases separated the two germline ends. The germline V gene encodes CDR1 SGHRS and CDR2 YFSETQ. The CDR3 DNA reads TGCGCCAGCAGCTTGGGACACCAATACTACGAGCAGTACTTC. This sequence encodes CASSLGHQYYEQYF.